These T cell receptor beta chains were read from a single sample in a study of T cell repertoires in cytomegalovirus infection. One entry per CDR3 protein, called by TCRdb with MiXCR from the reads. This sample has around 770,000 distinct CDR3 sequences; around 29% occur once, and the top ten carry approximately 14%. These receptors' antigens are unknown. Specimen: cultured CD8+ T cells from PBMCs, collected from culture after CMV antigen stimulation. The receptors derive from a human donor in good health (CMV status not recorded). Some clones in this sample may be carry-over from other donors' samples. CDR3s include the opening cysteine and the closing phenylalanine or tryptophan. The order of the fields is V gene, J gene, CDR3 protein.

v_call: TRBV7-2; j_call: TRBJ1-3; cdr3_aa: CASRGTGDGNTIYF
v_call: TRBV27; j_call: TRBJ2-1; cdr3_aa: CASQGPGVKYEQFF
v_call: TRBV19; j_call: TRBJ2-6; cdr3_aa: CASTTGVAGANVLTF
v_call: TRBV7-2; j_call: TRBJ2-7; cdr3_aa: CASSYQFHEQYF
v_call: TRBV7-9; j_call: TRBJ1-4; cdr3_aa: CASRNDQGWEKLFF
v_call: TRBV7-9; j_call: TRBJ2-1; cdr3_aa: CASSLVGYNEQFF
v_call: TRBV11-2; j_call: TRBJ1-1; cdr3_aa: CASSFWSGGVGDRGRNTEAFF
v_call: TRBV7-9; j_call: TRBJ2-1; cdr3_aa: CASSPKSRDEQFF
v_call: TRBV6-5; j_call: TRBJ2-7; cdr3_aa: CASSPQNVVNEQYF
v_call: TRBV7-9; j_call: TRBJ2-2; cdr3_aa: CASSLAGQRELFF
v_call: TRBV6-5; j_call: TRBJ2-1; cdr3_aa: CASSYKWNEQFF
v_call: TRBV20-1; j_call: TRBJ1-3; cdr3_aa: CSARVPSSGNTIYF
v_call: TRBV20-1; j_call: TRBJ2-7; cdr3_aa: CSAVGGDLLREQYF
v_call: TRBV6-8; j_call: TRBJ1-3; cdr3_aa: CASRGTGNTIYF
v_call: TRBV7-8; j_call: TRBJ2-1; cdr3_aa: CASSFRGGPDNEQFF
v_call: TRBV4-1; j_call: TRBJ1-2; cdr3_aa: CASSQAEDGYTF
v_call: TRBV19; j_call: TRBJ2-1; cdr3_aa: CASSPQDGGAGEQFF
v_call: TRBV7-2; j_call: TRBJ1-3; cdr3_aa: CASSLDMYSGNTIYF
v_call: TRBV28; j_call: TRBJ1-2; cdr3_aa: CASSTLDSDYGYTF
v_call: TRBV5-5; j_call: TRBJ1-6; cdr3_aa: CASSLDLQGFGNSPLHF
v_call: TRBV6-6; j_call: TRBJ1-4; cdr3_aa: CASTGAEKLFF
v_call: TRBV10-1; j_call: TRBJ2-2; cdr3_aa: CASSEFYTSNTGELFF
v_call: TRBV5-1; j_call: TRBJ2-1; cdr3_aa: CASSSAGTSGYNEQFF
v_call: TRBV10-3; j_call: TRBJ2-2; cdr3_aa: CAISELERSNTGELFF
v_call: TRBV27; j_call: TRBJ1-2; cdr3_aa: CASSHRRRDREGGYTF
v_call: TRBV7-8; j_call: TRBJ1-5; cdr3_aa: CASSLGAGQGGNQPQHF
v_call: TRBV27; j_call: TRBJ1-6; cdr3_aa: CASTIYNSGRINSPLHF
v_call: TRBV7-3; j_call: TRBJ2-1; cdr3_aa: CASSPGQGAFEQFF
v_call: TRBV10-3; j_call: TRBJ1-2; cdr3_aa: CAISDKDSNYGYTF
v_call: TRBV4-2; j_call: TRBJ1-1; cdr3_aa: CASSHQGWGTEAFF
v_call: TRBV6-6; j_call: TRBJ2-5; cdr3_aa: CASSYRLAGYQETQYF
v_call: TRBV7-6; j_call: TRBJ2-1; cdr3_aa: CASSFLSGGLHNEQFF
v_call: TRBV6-1; j_call: TRBJ1-1; cdr3_aa: CASTGNRANTEAFF
v_call: TRBV7-2; j_call: TRBJ2-2; cdr3_aa: CASSLNAVRARGDTGELFF
v_call: TRBV5-4; j_call: TRBJ1-2; cdr3_aa: CASSLLSPNYGYTF
v_call: TRBV6-2/TRBV6-3; j_call: TRBJ2-1; cdr3_aa: CASSYDRHNEQFF
v_call: TRBV5-4; j_call: TRBJ2-1; cdr3_aa: CASSLAPDSSYNEQFF
v_call: TRBV7-4; j_call: TRBJ1-4; cdr3_aa: CASSTGATNEKLFF
v_call: TRBV5-4; j_call: TRBJ2-5; cdr3_aa: CASSLGWSGAQETQYF
v_call: TRBV19; j_call: TRBJ2-3; cdr3_aa: CASTQRVASTTDTQYF
v_call: TRBV27; j_call: TRBJ2-7; cdr3_aa: CASSLSGTDLTYEQYF
v_call: TRBV4-3; j_call: TRBJ2-1; cdr3_aa: CASSQEWGAYYNEQFF
v_call: TRBV5-6; j_call: TRBJ2-4; cdr3_aa: CASSLQENFPIQYF
v_call: TRBV28; j_call: TRBJ2-2; cdr3_aa: CASSPRSRGTGELFF
v_call: TRBV12-3/TRBV12-4; j_call: TRBJ1-5; cdr3_aa: CASSFYRNNQPQHF
v_call: TRBV12-3/TRBV12-4; j_call: TRBJ2-1; cdr3_aa: CASSLTGSDNEQFF
v_call: TRBV5-4; j_call: TRBJ2-2; cdr3_aa: CASSLGSGATGELFF
v_call: TRBV28; j_call: TRBJ1-6; cdr3_aa: CASSPLGPGLHF
v_call: TRBV6-2/TRBV6-3; j_call: TRBJ2-2; cdr3_aa: CASSYPYFRGELFF
v_call: TRBV20-1; j_call: TRBJ2-6; cdr3_aa: CSAPGTGVPGANVLTF
v_call: TRBV20-1; j_call: TRBJ2-2; cdr3_aa: CSARDQESVGELFF
v_call: TRBV7-9; j_call: TRBJ2-1; cdr3_aa: CASSSGTNLKFF
v_call: TRBV27; j_call: TRBJ2-1; cdr3_aa: CASSTGLAGSEQFF
v_call: TRBV15; j_call: TRBJ1-1; cdr3_aa: CATSPGGEAFF